A selection of T cell receptor beta chains follows, all from one sample in a study of blood T cell repertoires in COVID-19. Measured with immunoSEQ multiplex PCR; TCRdb has only the in-frame clones, and not every one. This sample has tens of thousands of clones, with 80% to 90% found just once. Sequences were obtained from peripheral blood. The receptor set was obtained from a man between 50 and 59 years old with acute or convalescent COVID-19. CDR3s include the opening cysteine and the closing phenylalanine or tryptophan. The order of the fields is V gene, clone size, J gene, D gene, CDR3 DNA, CDR3 protein. A D gene is named only where the DNA matches it firmly. The size entry is marked missing in some rows and otherwise reads once, few, many or a size class.

>TRBV4-1|.|TRBJ2-1|.
TGCGCCAGCAGCCAAGACGAAAACAGGGCGGATGAGCAGTTCTTC
CASSQDENRADEQFF
>TRBV28|.|TRBJ1-1|.
TGTGCCAGCAGTCCTTACAGGGAAATGAACACTGAAGCTTTCTTT
CASSPYREMNTEAFF
>TRBV24-1|.|TRBJ2-7|TRBD1
TGTGCCACCAGTGATTTGCGAGGTGGGGACAGGCCTACCTACGAGCAGTACTTC
CATSDLRGGDRPTYEQYF
>TRBV5-4|few|TRBJ1-4|TRBD1
TGTGCCAGCAGCTACGACGACAGGGGTGAAAAACTGTTTTTT
CASSYDDRGEKLFF
>TRBV5-8|few|TRBJ1-1|.
TGTGCCAGCAGCTTGTCGCGGATACCGAACACTGAAGCTTTCTTT
CASSLSRIPNTEAFF
>TRBV7-9|once|TRBJ2-5|.
TGTGCCAGCAGCCCCCGACGGACTCAAGAGACCCAGTACTTC
CASSPRRTQETQYF
>TRBV10-3|.|TRBJ1-2|TRBD1
TGTGCCATCAGTCTAGGACAGGGCAGCTATGGCTACACCTTC
CAISLGQGSYGYTF
>TRBV5-1|.|TRBJ1-1|.
TGCGCCAGCAGCCCCGCAGGGGCTGGGAACACTGAAGCTTTCTTT
CASSPAGAGNTEAFF
>TRBV5-6|.|TRBJ1-4|TRBD1
TGTGCCAGCAGCCCCCTGAGTCAGGGGGATCGGGAAAAACTGTTTTTT
CASSPLSQGDREKLFF
>TRBV28|.|TRBJ1-2|TRBD1
TGTGCCAACAGGGACAGGACCAACTATGGCTACACCTTC
CANRDRTNYGYTF
>TRBV3-1/TRBV3-2|.|TRBJ1-1|.
TGTGCCAGCAGAACCAGGGTTGAAGCTTTCTTT
CASRTRVEAFF